This is a list of T cell receptor beta chains from one sample in a study of human T cells and chemical hapten exposure. MiXCR, applied by TCRdb to the RACE reads, yields one record per CDR3 protein. This sample has about 85,000 distinct CDR3 sequences, with roughly 8.5% found just once. The source was whole blood, collected in connection with sensitization to the hapten diphenylcyclopropenone (DPC). Source of these receptors: a man in his forties with alopecia areata. Some clones in this sample may be carry-over from other donors' samples. CDR3s include the opening cysteine and the closing phenylalanine or tryptophan. A D gene is named only where the DNA matches it firmly. Clone size is given for some rows only: seen once, a few or many times, or a class if the clone is expanded.

J gene: TRBJ2-2; V gene: TRBV9; clone size: few; D gene: NA; CDR3 DNA: TGTGCCAGCAGCGTAGCCCCCGGGGGACGTATCACCGGGGAGCTGTTTTTT; CDR3 protein: CASSVAPGGRITGELFF
J gene: TRBJ1-6; V gene: TRBV18; clone size: many; D gene: NA; CDR3 DNA: TGTGCCAGCTCACCACCGATGGGACCCAGTTCACCCCTCCACTTT; CDR3 protein: CASSPPMGPSSPLHF
J gene: TRBJ2-1; V gene: TRBV6-6; clone size: few; D gene: TRBD2; CDR3 DNA: TGTGCCAGCAGTTTAGCGGGAAGCTACAATGAGCAGTTCTTC; CDR3 protein: CASSLAGSYNEQFF
J gene: TRBJ1-5; V gene: TRBV12-3/TRBV12-4; clone size: many; D gene: TRBD1; CDR3 DNA: TGTGCCAGCAGTTTCGGGACAGGGAATCAGCCCCAGCATTTT; CDR3 protein: CASSFGTGNQPQHF
J gene: TRBJ1-4; V gene: TRBV29-1; clone size: many; D gene: NA; CDR3 DNA: TGCAGCGTTGAAGGGGCAGCGGGGAATGAAAAACTGTTTTTT; CDR3 protein: CSVEGAAGNEKLFF
J gene: TRBJ2-2; V gene: TRBV12-3/TRBV12-4; clone size: NA; D gene: TRBD2; CDR3 DNA: TGTGCCAGCAGTTTTGTAGCGGGAGCGAACGGGGAGCTGTTTTTT; CDR3 protein: CASSFVAGANGELFF
J gene: TRBJ2-3; V gene: TRBV7-2; clone size: NA; D gene: NA; CDR3 DNA: TGTGCCAGCAGCTTACGACACGGAGGTAGCACAGATACGCAGTATTTT; CDR3 protein: CASSLRHGGSTDTQYF
J gene: TRBJ1-2; V gene: TRBV20-1; clone size: many; D gene: NA; CDR3 DNA: TGCAGTGCTAGGATGGGGCCTGGCTACACCTTC; CDR3 protein: CSARMGPGYTF
J gene: TRBJ2-7; V gene: TRBV9; clone size: many; D gene: TRBD2; CDR3 DNA: TGTGCCAGCAGCGTAGGGGGACTAGCGACCTCCTACGAGCAGTACTTC; CDR3 protein: CASSVGGLATSYEQYF
J gene: TRBJ2-6; V gene: TRBV28; clone size: many; D gene: TRBD2; CDR3 DNA: TGTGCCAGCAGCCGGGAGGAGAGGTCTGGGGCCAACGTCCTGACTTTC; CDR3 protein: CASSREERSGANVLTF
J gene: TRBJ1-4; V gene: TRBV4-3; clone size: many; D gene: NA; CDR3 DNA: TGCGCCAGCAGCCAAGATGTAGGGGTAAAGGAAAAACTGTTTTTT; CDR3 protein: CASSQDVGVKEKLFF
J gene: TRBJ2-3; V gene: TRBV4-2; clone size: once; D gene: TRBD2; CDR3 DNA: TGTGCCAACAGACCTGGACTAGCGGTCACAGATACGCAGTATTTT; CDR3 protein: CANRPGLAVTDTQYF
J gene: TRBJ2-7; V gene: TRBV12-3/TRBV12-4; clone size: many; D gene: TRBD1; CDR3 DNA: TGTGCCAGCAGTTTAGGGACAGGGGGCCGCGAGCAGTACTTC; CDR3 protein: CASSLGTGGREQYF
J gene: TRBJ2-7; V gene: TRBV20-1; clone size: many; D gene: NA; CDR3 DNA: TGCAGTGCCCCCGATTATAGCCAGGGTTCCTACGAGCAGTACTTC; CDR3 protein: CSAPDYSQGSYEQYF
J gene: TRBJ2-5; V gene: TRBV29-1; clone size: few; D gene: NA; CDR3 DNA: TGCAGCGTTGAAGATCAGGGGCCGGCCCAGTACTTC; CDR3 protein: CSVEDQGPAQYF
J gene: TRBJ2-6; V gene: TRBV29-1; clone size: many; D gene: NA; CDR3 DNA: TGCAGCGTTGAAACCTCGACAGGCGGGTTTCTAGGGGCCAACGTCCTGACTTTC; CDR3 protein: CSVETSTGGFLGANVLTF
J gene: TRBJ1-5; V gene: TRBV6-2/TRBV6-3; clone size: few; D gene: NA; CDR3 DNA: TGTGCCAGCAGTTACTCGCGGCAGGGGAATCAGCCCCAGCATTTT; CDR3 protein: CASSYSRQGNQPQHF
J gene: TRBJ1-6; V gene: TRBV7-2; clone size: NA; D gene: NA; CDR3 DNA: TGTGCCAGCAGCTTGTTTCAGGCAGGGTTCAGTTCACCCCTCCACTTT; CDR3 protein: CASSLFQAGFSSPLHF
J gene: TRBJ1-2; V gene: TRBV29-1; clone size: many; D gene: NA; CDR3 DNA: TGCAGCGTTGACGGGGAGTCGGGCTATGGCTACACCTTC; CDR3 protein: CSVDGESGYGYTF
J gene: TRBJ2-1; V gene: TRBV6-6; clone size: many; D gene: NA; CDR3 DNA: TGTGCCAGCAGTTATAGAGTTGGCAATGAGCAGTTCTTC; CDR3 protein: CASSYRVGNEQFF
J gene: TRBJ1-2; V gene: TRBV29-1; clone size: many; D gene: NA; CDR3 DNA: TGCAGCGCCTTCGACAGCGGCTCCTATGGCTACACCTTC; CDR3 protein: CSAFDSGSYGYTF
J gene: TRBJ2-3; V gene: TRBV10-3; clone size: many; D gene: NA; CDR3 DNA: TGTGCCATCAGTGTGAGAACTTTAGATACGCAGTATTTT; CDR3 protein: CAISVRTLDTQYF
J gene: TRBJ1-4; V gene: TRBV28; clone size: NA; D gene: NA; CDR3 DNA: TGTGCCAGCACTTCGAATAATGAAAAACTGTTTTTT; CDR3 protein: CASTSNNEKLFF
J gene: TRBJ1-3; V gene: TRBV28; clone size: NA; D gene: NA; CDR3 DNA: TGTGCCAGCAGTCCTGGAGGGTCTGGAAACACCATATATTTT; CDR3 protein: CASSPGGSGNTIYF
J gene: TRBJ1-4; V gene: TRBV10-3; clone size: many; D gene: NA; CDR3 DNA: TGTGCCATCAGTGCCAGGGACGAAAAACTGTTTTTT; CDR3 protein: CAISARDEKLFF
J gene: TRBJ2-3; V gene: TRBV12-3/TRBV12-4; clone size: many; D gene: TRBD2; CDR3 DNA: TGTGCCAGCAGTTTAGCTATAGGGGCGGGGGTAAGCACAGATACGCAGTATTTT; CDR3 protein: CASSLAIGAGVSTDTQYF
J gene: TRBJ2-7; V gene: TRBV9; clone size: many; D gene: TRBD2; CDR3 DNA: TGTGCCAGCAGCCCCGGGACTAGCGGGAGGGAAGCCTACGAGCAGTACTTC; CDR3 protein: CASSPGTSGREAYEQYF
J gene: TRBJ2-2; V gene: TRBV9; clone size: many; D gene: TRBD1; CDR3 DNA: TGTGCCAGCAGCGTAGGGACAGGGATCGGCACCGGGGAGCTGTTTTTT; CDR3 protein: CASSVGTGIGTGELFF
J gene: TRBJ1-1; V gene: TRBV19; clone size: NA; D gene: NA; CDR3 DNA: TGTGCCAGTAGTATAGGGTCCAGAACTGAAGCTTTCTTT; CDR3 protein: CASSIGSRTEAFF
J gene: TRBJ1-2; V gene: TRBV28; clone size: few; D gene: TRBD1; CDR3 DNA: TGTGCCAGCAGCTCTGGACAGGGAAGTCGCTACACCTTC; CDR3 protein: CASSSGQGSRYTF
J gene: TRBJ1-5; V gene: TRBV29-1; clone size: many; D gene: TRBD1; CDR3 DNA: TGCAGCGTGGGACAGGGCACCAATCAGCCCCAGCATTTT; CDR3 protein: CSVGQGTNQPQHF
J gene: TRBJ2-3; V gene: TRBV14; clone size: NA; D gene: TRBD2; CDR3 DNA: TGTGCCAGCAGCCCTCAACTAGCGGGATATACGCAGTATTTT; CDR3 protein: CASSPQLAGYTQYF
J gene: TRBJ1-5; V gene: TRBV27; clone size: many; D gene: NA; CDR3 DNA: TGTGCCAGCAGTTTATTTGGCAGTAGATTCAAGGGGCCCCAGCATTTT; CDR3 protein: CASSLFGSRFKGPQHF
J gene: TRBJ2-5; V gene: TRBV6-5; clone size: NA; D gene: NA; CDR3 DNA: TGTGCCAGCAGTCCTGGAGAATTCCAAGAGACCCAGTACTTC; CDR3 protein: CASSPGEFQETQYF
J gene: TRBJ1-1; V gene: TRBV6-5; clone size: few; D gene: TRBD1; CDR3 DNA: TGTGCCAGCAAGAACAGGGGTCCTGAAGCTTTCTTT; CDR3 protein: CASKNRGPEAFF
J gene: TRBJ2-1; V gene: TRBV20-1; clone size: many; D gene: NA; CDR3 DNA: TGCAGTGGGCAAGGACCAAGCCCCAATGAGCAGTTCTTC; CDR3 protein: CSGQGPSPNEQFF
J gene: TRBJ1-1; V gene: TRBV7-9; clone size: many; D gene: NA; CDR3 DNA: TGTGCCAGCATCCCTGACATGGACCACACTGAAGCTTTCTTT; CDR3 protein: CASIPDMDHTEAFF